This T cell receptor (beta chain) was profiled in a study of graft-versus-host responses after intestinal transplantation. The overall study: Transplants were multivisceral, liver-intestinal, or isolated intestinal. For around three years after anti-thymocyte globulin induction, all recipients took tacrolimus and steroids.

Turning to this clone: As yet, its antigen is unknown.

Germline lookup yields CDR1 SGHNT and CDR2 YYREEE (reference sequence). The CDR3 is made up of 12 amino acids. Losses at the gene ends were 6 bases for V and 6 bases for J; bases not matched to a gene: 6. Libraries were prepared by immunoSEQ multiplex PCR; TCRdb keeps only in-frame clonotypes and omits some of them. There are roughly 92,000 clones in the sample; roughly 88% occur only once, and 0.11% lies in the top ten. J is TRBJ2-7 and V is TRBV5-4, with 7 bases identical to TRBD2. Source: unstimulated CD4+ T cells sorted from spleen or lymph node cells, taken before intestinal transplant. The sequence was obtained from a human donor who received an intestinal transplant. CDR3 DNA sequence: TGTGCCAGCACAAAACCGGGGGGCGAGCAGTACTTC. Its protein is CASTKPGGEQYF.